The sequence of this TCR beta chain was determined in a study of shared clonotypes between healthy human individuals. Findings and limits, study-wide: Represented diversity (both genetic and exposure-history) was limited by the small number of donors.

Profiled with immunoSEQ multiplex PCR; TCRdb holds only in-frame clones, not every one. This table holds hundreds of thousands of clones, roughly 83% found once. This clone was observed many times. Its antigen is still unknown. The germline gives CDR1 GTSNPN, CDR2 SVGIG (reference sequence). V dropped 2 bases and J dropped 4 bases, with 18 bases sitting between them. The CDR3 has 16 residues. The study used 80 million to 100 million PBMCs per unsorted sample for genomic DNA. The receptor comes from a woman aged 35 to 49 in good health. Some clones in this sample may be carry-over from other donors' samples. Sequencing used PBMCs. This chain uses TRBV30 with TRBJ1-5, with no clear D. CDR3 sequence (DNA): TGTGCCTGGAGTCAATTACACTCCGTATATAATCAGCCCCAGCATTTT. It translates to CAWSQLHSVYNQPQHF.